The 2 T cell receptor beta chains in this list originate from one sample, sequenced in a study of spatial heterogeneity in lung cancer. Study results and limitations: Within tumors, counts of expanded alpha and beta TCRs tracked tumor mutation counts.

One entry per CDR3 protein results from TCRdb running MiXCR on the 5' RACE reads. In the table there are 3,000 to 4,000 distinct CDR3 sequences, roughly 8.8% of which are singletons. The sample's time point: sample taken at primary tumor resection. Antigens of these TCRs are unknown. The sequenced sample was lung tumor tissue, obtained at surgery. The receptors here all came from a male donor with early-stage non-small cell lung cancer.

This clonotype was picked up many times. With the library built for alpha chains, this beta chain is off target and its frequency is not meaningful. The chain recombines TRBV9 with TRBJ2-1; 8 bases map to TRBD1. Looked up from germline, CDR1 is SGDLS and CDR2 is YYNGEE. There are 15 residues in the CDR3. V shed 2 bases, J shed 7 bases, and the junction held 8 bases outside the gene matches. CDR3 DNA sequence: TGTGCCAGCAGCGTCCGGACAGGGTTAAATAATGAGCAGTTCTTC. Protein product: CASSVRTGLNNEQFF. The full variable domain, its missing parts supplied by reference TRBV9 and TRBJ2-1, is DSGVTQTPKHLITATGQRVTLRCSPRSGDLSVYWYQQSLDQGLQFLIQYYNGEERAKGNILERFSAQQFPDLHSELNLSSLELGDSALYFCASSVRTGLNNEQFFGPGTRLTVL.

This clonotype is categorized as medium-sized. The library was designed around alpha chains, so this beta chain is a stray read whose abundance carries little weight. V and J are TRBV7-9 and TRBJ2-6; D remains ambiguous. CDR1 SEHNR and CDR2 FQNEAQ come from the germline V gene (reference sequence). CDR3 length equals 17 residues. The V and J ends lost 3 bases and 0 bases respectively, with 12 bases between them. CDR3 residues: CASSFEAAFSGANVLTF. The CDR3 DNA reads TGTGCCAGCAGCTTCGAGGCCGCGTTCTCTGGGGCCAACGTCCTGACTTTC.